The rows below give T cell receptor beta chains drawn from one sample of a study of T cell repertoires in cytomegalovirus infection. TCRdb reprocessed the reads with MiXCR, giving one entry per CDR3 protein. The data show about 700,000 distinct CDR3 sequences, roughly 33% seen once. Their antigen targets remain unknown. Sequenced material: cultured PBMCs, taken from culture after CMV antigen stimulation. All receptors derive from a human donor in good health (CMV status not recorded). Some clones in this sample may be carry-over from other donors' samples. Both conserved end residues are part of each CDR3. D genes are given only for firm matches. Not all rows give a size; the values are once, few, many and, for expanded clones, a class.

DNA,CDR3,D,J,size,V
TGTGCCATCAGTGAGTTGGCTAGCGGCACCTACGAGCAGTACTTC,CAISELASGTYEQYF,TRBD2,TRBJ2-7,few,TRBV10-3
TGTGCCAGCAGTTCTGGGATCAGCAATCAGCCCCAGCATTTT,CASSSGISNQPQHF,.,TRBJ1-5,few,TRBV27
TGTGCCAGCTCCCGGGGGAAGGTAGGCTCCTACAATGAGCAGTTCTTC,CASSRGKVGSYNEQFF,.,TRBJ2-1,.,TRBV11-2
TGCGCCAGCAGCCAAGATCCGGGACTGCAGGAGACCCAGTACTTC,CASSQDPGLQETQYF,.,TRBJ2-5,.,TRBV4-1
TGTGCCAGCAGTTGGGTCGGAGCAGGGAGTTCGGGAGCCCAGCATTTT,CASSWVGAGSSGAQHF,.,TRBJ1-5,few,TRBV12-3/TRBV12-4
TGTGCCAGCAGGCCCACCGGGACTAGCGGGAGATTGAAACCCGCGAACACCGGGGAGCTGTTTTTT,CASRPTGTSGRLKPANTGELFF,TRBD2,TRBJ2-2,few,TRBV7-4
TGCGCCAGCAGCTTGACCGAAGGGACTGAAGCTTTCTTT,CASSLTEGTEAFF,.,TRBJ1-1,.,TRBV5-1
TGTGCCAGCAGCCCCGTCCTAGGAATGGCTTACGAGCAGTACTTC,CASSPVLGMAYEQYF,.,TRBJ2-7,few,TRBV7-2
TGTGCCAGCAGCCCGGGACTAGCGGGAGGGGGGGCCAAAAACATTCAGTACTTC,CASSPGLAGGGAKNIQYF,TRBD2,TRBJ2-4,.,TRBV7-9
TGTGCCAGCAGCTGGGACAGGGGATGGAGATCCTACAATGAGCAGTTCTTC,CASSWDRGWRSYNEQFF,TRBD1,TRBJ2-1,.,TRBV7-8
TGCGCCAGCAGCACCGGACAGGGAGGCGAGCCCCAGCATTTT,CASSTGQGGEPQHF,TRBD1,TRBJ1-5,.,TRBV5-1
TGTGCCAGCAGTGAGAAGTCGGGCCGGATCTACGAGCAGTACTTC,CASSEKSGRIYEQYF,.,TRBJ2-7,.,TRBV6-1
TGTGCCAGCATCGGGAACTCCGACATTCAGTACTTC,CASIGNSDIQYF,.,TRBJ2-4,once,TRBV6-5
TGTGCCAGCAGTTCTTGGACTAGCGGACAAGAGACCCAGTACTTC,CASSSWTSGQETQYF,TRBD2,TRBJ2-5,.,TRBV28
TGTGCCATCAGTGCCGGACGAGCGGTCCGGGGGAATGAGCAGTTCTTC,CAISAGRAVRGNEQFF,.,TRBJ2-1,many,TRBV10-3
TGTGCCATCATGGGAGTCGGGTTCATGAACTATGGCTACACCTTC,CAIMGVGFMNYGYTF,.,TRBJ1-2,few,TRBV10-3
TGTGCCAGCAGCCAAAGTGGGGGGAATCGTAATCAGCCCCAGCATTTT,CASSQSGGNRNQPQHF,.,TRBJ1-5,.,TRBV3-1
TGTGCCAGCAGCCGACAGACAGGCCCAGCGGTGGAGCAGTTCTTC,CASSRQTGPAVEQFF,.,TRBJ2-1,many,TRBV7-2
TGCGCCAGCAGCCAAGGGCGGGGGCTGCTAAAGTATGGCTACACCTTC,CASSQGRGLLKYGYTF,.,TRBJ1-2,.,TRBV4-1
TGTGCCATCAGTGACAGGGTAGAGGACGAGCAGTACTTC,CAISDRVEDEQYF,.,TRBJ2-7,few,TRBV10-3
TGTGCCAGCAGGGGACAGGCGGCCGTGAATTCACCCCTCCACTTT,CASRGQAAVNSPLHF,TRBD1,TRBJ1-6,.,TRBV6-1
TGCAGTGCTAGAGCCGCCGGCGGGTCTAATGAAAAACTGTTTTTT,CSARAAGGSNEKLFF,.,TRBJ1-4,.,TRBV20-1
TGTGCCAGCAGCTTAGGGTCGGACTTCTCTGGAAACACCATATATTTT,CASSLGSDFSGNTIYF,.,TRBJ1-3,few,TRBV7-2
TGCGCCAGCATAGGGGACGGGGTCCGCTGGTGTGTGACCCAGTACTTC,CASIGDGVRWCVTQYF,.,TRBJ2-5,few,TRBV4-1
TGTGCCAGCAGTGACTCAGGACAGGGGGCATCCTACGAGCAGTACTTC,CASSDSGQGASYEQYF,TRBD1,TRBJ2-7,few,TRBV2
TGTGCCAGCAGCCCGAGTAGCGGGAGGGTCCACGAGCAGTACTTC,CASSPSSGRVHEQYF,TRBD2,TRBJ2-7,.,TRBV7-8
TGTGCCAGCAGGCTTAGACAGGGTACGACTGAAGCTTTCTTT,CASRLRQGTTEAFF,TRBD1,TRBJ1-1,.,TRBV28
TGCAGTGCCCCGATAGGGTCGGGCACTGAAGCTTTCTTT,CSAPIGSGTEAFF,.,TRBJ1-1,.,TRBV20-1
TGTGCCAGCAGCTTAGTTTTAGGCAATCAGCCCCAGCATTTT,CASSLVLGNQPQHF,.,TRBJ1-5,many,TRBV7-8
TGCAGTGCTAGAGAGATTGGAGGGGGGAGCCAGATCAATCAGCCCCAGCATTTT,CSAREIGGGSQINQPQHF,.,TRBJ1-5,.,TRBV20-1
TGTGCCAGCATGGGGGCGCAGGCTGAAGCTTTCTTT,CASMGAQAEAFF,.,TRBJ1-1,few,TRBV12-3/TRBV12-4
TGTGCCAGCTCACCAGACGGACGGCTGGGCTACACCTTC,CASSPDGRLGYTF,.,TRBJ1-2,.,TRBV18
TGTGCCAGCAGATTACACGCCGGGGTCACCTACGAGCAGTACTTC,CASRLHAGVTYEQYF,.,TRBJ2-7,.,TRBV6-5
TGTGCCAGCAGCCCTGCCGACAGAAACCAAGAGACCCAGTACTTC,CASSPADRNQETQYF,.,TRBJ2-5,.,TRBV7-6
TGCGCCAGCAGCCAGCCGGGACAGGGGGTCCGTGAGCAGTACTTC,CASSQPGQGVREQYF,TRBD1,TRBJ2-7,few,TRBV4-1
TGCAGTGCTCGGGTACGCGGCGGGAACACAGATACGCAGTATTTT,CSARVRGGNTDTQYF,.,TRBJ2-3,few,TRBV20-1
TGTGCCAGCAGCGTAGCCCCCAGACAGACAGATACGCAGTATTTT,CASSVAPRQTDTQYF,.,TRBJ2-3,few,TRBV9
TGTGCCAGCAGTCACGGCGGACAGGGCTACGAGCAGTACTTC,CASSHGGQGYEQYF,TRBD1,TRBJ2-7,many,TRBV12-3/TRBV12-4
TGTGCCAGCAGTTACTCTGGGACAGGCACCCCATATGGCTACACCTTC,CASSYSGTGTPYGYTF,TRBD1,TRBJ1-2,.,TRBV6-2/TRBV6-3
TGTGCCAGCAGCTTAGCGCGAGTCCCGACCGCGTCAGATACGCAGTATTTT,CASSLARVPTASDTQYF,.,TRBJ2-3,many,TRBV7-8
TGTGCCAGCAGTACACGACAGGACATCAATCAGCCCCAGCATTTT,CASSTRQDINQPQHF,.,TRBJ1-5,.,TRBV27
TGTGCCAGCAGCTTAACAGGGGAGGTGGGCTACACCTTC,CASSLTGEVGYTF,TRBD1,TRBJ1-2,many,TRBV7-2
TGTGCCAGCACCGGGACTAGCGGGGCTAGCGAGCAGTACTTC,CASTGTSGASEQYF,TRBD2,TRBJ2-7,once,TRBV2
TGTGCCAGCAGTGACGGGGACAGGGGGCGTCCCTACTATGGCTACACCTTC,CASSDGDRGRPYYGYTF,TRBD1,TRBJ1-2,few,TRBV6-1
TGTGCCAGCAGTTATTCGCCGGGCTACCGGGATGAGCAGTTCTTC,CASSYSPGYRDEQFF,.,TRBJ2-1,.,TRBV6-2/TRBV6-3
TGTGCTAGTGGTTTGATTGCGGGAGGGCCTGGCACAGATACGCAGTATTTT,CASGLIAGGPGTDTQYF,TRBD2,TRBJ2-3,.,TRBV12-5